This TCR beta chain came from a study of neoadjuvant nivolumab and ipilimumab in lung cancer. Germline-derived CDR1 and CDR2 are SGHNT and YYREEE (reference sequence). The J segment lost 7 bases and the V segment lost 4 bases, leaving 5 bases of the junction unmatched. CDR3 length: 14 residues. Repertoires were generated with immunoSEQ multiplex PCR, while TCRdb's copy carries only in-frame clones and drops some. The sample includes roughly 45,000 clones, roughly 90% of them seen just once. This receptor was obtained from an adult with non-small cell lung cancer. Some clones in this sample may be carry-over from other donors' samples. The chain links TRBV5-4 to TRBJ2-7; TRBD2 matches 13 bases. The material was blood, obtained before neoadjuvant nivolumab, alone or with ipilimumab. CDR3 DNA sequence: TGTGCCAGCAGCACGGGACTAGCGGGGAGGGAGCAGTACTTC. Its translation: CASSTGLAGREQYF.